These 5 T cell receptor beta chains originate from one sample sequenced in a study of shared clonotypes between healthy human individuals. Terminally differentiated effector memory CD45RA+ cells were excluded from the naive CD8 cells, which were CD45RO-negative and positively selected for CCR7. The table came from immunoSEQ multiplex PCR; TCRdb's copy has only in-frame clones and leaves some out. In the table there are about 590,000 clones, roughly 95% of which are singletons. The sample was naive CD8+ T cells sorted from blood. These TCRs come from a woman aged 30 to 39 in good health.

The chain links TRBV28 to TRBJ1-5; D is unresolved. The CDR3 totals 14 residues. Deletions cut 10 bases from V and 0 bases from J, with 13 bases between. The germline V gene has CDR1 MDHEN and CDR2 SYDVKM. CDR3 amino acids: CATTPVSSNQPQHF. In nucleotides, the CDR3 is TGTGCCACCACCCCCGTTAGTAGCAATCAGCCCCAGCATTTT.

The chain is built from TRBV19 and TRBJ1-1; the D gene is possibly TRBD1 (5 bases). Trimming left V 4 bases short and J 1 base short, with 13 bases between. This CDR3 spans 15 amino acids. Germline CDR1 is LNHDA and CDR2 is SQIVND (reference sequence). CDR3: CASSTLDGQNTEAFF. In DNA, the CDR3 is TGTGCCAGTAGTACCCTAGATGGACAGAACACTGAAGCTTTCTTT. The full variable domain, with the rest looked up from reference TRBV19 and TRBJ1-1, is DGGITQSPKYLFRKEGQNVTLSCEQNLNHDAMYWYRQDPGQGLRLIYYSQIVNDFQKGDIAEGYSVSREKKESFPLTVTSAQKNPTAFYLCASSTLDGQNTEAFFGQGTRLTVV.

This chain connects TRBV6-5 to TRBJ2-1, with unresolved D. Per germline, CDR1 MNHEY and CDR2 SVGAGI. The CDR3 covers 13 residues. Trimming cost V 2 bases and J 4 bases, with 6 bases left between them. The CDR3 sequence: CASSYRAYNEQFF. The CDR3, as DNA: TGTGCCAGCAGTTACAGAGCTTACAATGAGCAGTTCTTC.

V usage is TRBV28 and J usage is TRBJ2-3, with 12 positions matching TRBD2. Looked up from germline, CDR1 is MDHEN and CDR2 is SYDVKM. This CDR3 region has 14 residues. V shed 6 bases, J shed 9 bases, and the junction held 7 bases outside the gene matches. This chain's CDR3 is CASSVTSGRTTQYF. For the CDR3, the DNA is TGTGCCAGCAGCGTAACTAGCGGGAGGACGACGCAGTATTTT.

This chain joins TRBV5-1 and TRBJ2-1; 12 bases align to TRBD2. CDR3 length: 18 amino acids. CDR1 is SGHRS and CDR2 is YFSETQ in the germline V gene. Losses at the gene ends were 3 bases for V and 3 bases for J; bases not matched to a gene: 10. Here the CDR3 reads CASSSGLAGNPRYNEQFF. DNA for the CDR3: TGCGCCAGCAGCTCCGGACTAGCGGGAAATCCCCGCTACAATGAGCAGTTCTTC.